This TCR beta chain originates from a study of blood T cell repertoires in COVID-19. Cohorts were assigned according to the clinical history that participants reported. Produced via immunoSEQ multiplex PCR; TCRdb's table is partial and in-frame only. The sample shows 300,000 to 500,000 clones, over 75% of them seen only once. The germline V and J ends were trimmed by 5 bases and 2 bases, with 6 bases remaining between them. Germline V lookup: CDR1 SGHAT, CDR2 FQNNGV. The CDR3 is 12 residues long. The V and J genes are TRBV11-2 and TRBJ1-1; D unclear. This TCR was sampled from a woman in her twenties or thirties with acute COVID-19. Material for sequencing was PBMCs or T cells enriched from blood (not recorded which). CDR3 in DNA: TGTGCCAGCAGCCCCATCAACACTGAAGCTTTCTTT. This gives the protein CASSPINTEAFF. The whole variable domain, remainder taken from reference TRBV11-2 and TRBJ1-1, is EAGVAQSPRYKIIEKRQSVAFWCNPISGHATLYWYQQILGQGPKLLIQFQNNGVVDDSQLPKDRFSAERLKGVDSTLKIQPAKLEDSAVYLCASSPINTEAFFGQGTRLTVV.